The clone carrying this T cell receptor beta chain was seen once. The method was immunoSEQ multiplex PCR; TCRdb's version includes in-frame clones alone and lacks a portion of them. The data hold about 170,000 clones, with 83% observed a single time. The data originate from a study of blood T cell repertoires in COVID-19. CDR1 is MGHRA and CDR2 is YSYEKL in the germline V gene. The CDR3 sequence is 13 residues long. V was cut by 5 bases and J by 14 bases, with 19 bases left in between. Sequencing was carried out using peripheral blood. This chain links TRBV4-1 with TRBJ2-1; D perhaps matches TRBD1 (5 bases). This TCR was sampled from a woman over 75 with acute or convalescent COVID-19. As DNA, the CDR3 is TGCGCCAGCAGCGAAGCACCAGGGCAGTGGGAGTTCTTC. This encodes CASSEAPGQWEFF.